This T cell receptor beta chain was documented in a study of early T cells in non-severe SARS-CoV-2 infection. Each CDR3 protein gets one entry after TCRdb re-called the 5' RACE reads with MiXCR. The sample contains 54,000 or so distinct CDR3 sequences, approximately 5.6% of which appear only once. V lost 8 bases and J 1 base, leaving 11 bases between the germline ends. The CDR3 spans 12 residues. Germline V gene sequence: CDR1 SQVTM, CDR2 ANQGSEA. This clonotype was seen only a few times. J is TRBJ2-5 and V is TRBV29-1; D is undetermined. The sample was whole blood. The sequence was obtained from an adult who was a healthcare worker with PCR-confirmed SARS-CoV-2 infection or an uninfected control (not recorded which). The CDR3 is CSTRISQETQYF. The CDR3 DNA sequence: TGCAGCACAAGGATCTCCCAAGAGACCCAGTACTTC.